This entry is about one T cell receptor beta chain. The target of this receptor is not known. No base-level quality is on record; no much larger clone is a single base apart. For CDR1 and CDR2, the germline V gene lists SGDLS and YYNGEE. V loses 2 bases at its end and J loses 0 bases; junction bases beyond the gene matches: 3. The CDR3 runs 15 amino acids, cysteine and phenylalanine included. Only CDR3 DNA remains: 45 bases, in frame from the first base. The data belong to a study of blood T cell repertoires in COVID-19 (dated by TCRdb to the early 2020s). The study in broad terms: Samples from collaborators originated in the United States, Italy and Spain and spanned both the acute and convalescent phases of COVID-19. The material from the prospective study consisted of cDNA or gDNA derived from T cells, B-cell-depleted T cells, or PBMCs. The dataset comprised deeply sampled blood TCRbeta repertoires from subjects exposed to, actively infected with, or recovered from COVID-19. The repertoires were released in a freely available public database meant as a resource for research on the immune response to SARS-CoV-2. Samples came from the ongoing ImmuneRACE study (first 160 participants) plus 1,254 subjects from 6 global collaborators. Sample metadata almost always included a de-identified subject ID, COVID-19 status, age in years and sex. Where available, HLA class I and class II types were taken from metadata supplied by the sample provider and were not determined by assay-based typing.

Overall study outcomes, separate from this receptor: How much clinical and demographic metadata was included differed by source and by participant, and the metadata was provided uncurated.

Whole blood was collected in K2EDTA tubes by collaborating institutions according to the institutions' own protocols. For TCRbeta analysis, collaborators shipped samples as frozen whole blood, isolated PBMCs, or DNA extracted from either of those sample types. TCRbeta CDR3 regions were amplified from genomic DNA by means of the immunoSEQ Assay, a bias-controlled multiplex PCR. The paper's processing steps were these. Nucleated cell counts per sample were estimated from amplification of reference gene primers within the assay. Sequence reads were collapsed and filtered to measure the absolute abundance of every unique TCRbeta CDR3 rearrangement. For each sample, productive Simpson clonality was calculated by taking the square root of Simpson's diversity index across productive rearrangements. TCRdb limited this immuneACCESS table to in-frame rearrangements with V and J called. A share of clones is missing; checked studies link under half to unresolved V genes, and the rest is unexplained. That table furnishes V, J and clone size, whereas the DNA furnished D and trimming. This sample has some 130,000 clones in its table, and over 60% of those were observed once. In total, the top ten clones hold 1.9% of the sample.

The sample was peripheral blood. This receptor was obtained from a woman in her sixties or seventies with acute or convalescent COVID-19. The V gene is TRBV9 and the J gene is TRBJ2-3; 7 bases in the middle match TRBD2. This receptor has the CDR3 CASSVGGGSTDTQYF. The DNA is TGTGCCAGCAGCGTTGGGGGGGGGAGCACAGATACGCAGTATTTT.